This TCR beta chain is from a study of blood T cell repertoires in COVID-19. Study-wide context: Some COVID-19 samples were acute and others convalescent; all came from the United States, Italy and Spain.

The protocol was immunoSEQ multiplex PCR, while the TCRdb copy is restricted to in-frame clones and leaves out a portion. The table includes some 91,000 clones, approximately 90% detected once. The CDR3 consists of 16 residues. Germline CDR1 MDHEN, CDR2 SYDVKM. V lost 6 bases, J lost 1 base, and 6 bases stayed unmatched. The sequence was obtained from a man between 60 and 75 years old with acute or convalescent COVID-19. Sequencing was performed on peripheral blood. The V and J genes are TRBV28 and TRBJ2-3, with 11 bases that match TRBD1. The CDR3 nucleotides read TGTGCCAGCAGCAGTGGACAGGGGGCTCGCACAGATACGCAGTATTTT. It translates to CASSSGQGARTDTQYF.